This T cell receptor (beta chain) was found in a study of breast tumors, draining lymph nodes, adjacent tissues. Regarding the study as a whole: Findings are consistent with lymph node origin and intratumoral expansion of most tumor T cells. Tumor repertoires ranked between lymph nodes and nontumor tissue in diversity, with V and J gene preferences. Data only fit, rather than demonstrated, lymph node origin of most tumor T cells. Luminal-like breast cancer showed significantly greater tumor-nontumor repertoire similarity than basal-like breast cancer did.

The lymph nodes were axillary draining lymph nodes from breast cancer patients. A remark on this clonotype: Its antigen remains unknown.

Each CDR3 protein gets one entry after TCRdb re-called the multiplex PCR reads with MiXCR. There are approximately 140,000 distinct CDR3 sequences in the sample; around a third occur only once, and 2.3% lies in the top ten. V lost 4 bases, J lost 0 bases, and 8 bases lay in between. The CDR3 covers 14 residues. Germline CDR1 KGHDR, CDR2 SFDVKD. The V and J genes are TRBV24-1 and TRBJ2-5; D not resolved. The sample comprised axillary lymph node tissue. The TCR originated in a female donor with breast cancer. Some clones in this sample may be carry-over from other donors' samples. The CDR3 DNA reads TGTGCCACCAGTGACGCTCTAGACCAAGAGACCCAGTACTTC. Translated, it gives CATSDALDQETQYF.